The T cell receptor (beta chain) under discussion was sequenced for a study of blood T cell repertoires in COVID-19. For the study at large: Sample material is recorded as cDNA or gDNA derived from T cells, B-cell-depleted T cells, or PBMCs.

In the source study's methods: It was from reference gene primer amplification that nucleated cell counts were estimated. Only in-frame clones appear in the TCRdb table, and some are missing; sequencing was by immunoSEQ multiplex PCR. The V and J calls and clone size are taken from that table; D and trimming were inferred from the DNA. The table shows some 170,000 clones, with more than 80% occurring only once. V lost 6 bases to trimming and J lost 4 bases; unmatched junction nucleotides: 8. Germline V lookup: CDR1 MDHEN, CDR2 SYDVKM. There are 15 residues in the CDR3. The chain recombines TRBV28 with TRBJ2-1; 8 positions agree with TRBD2. This TCR was recovered from a woman in her thirties or forties with COVID-19, enrolled during active disease. Input material: peripheral blood. The CDR3 region is CASSIGEREYNEQFF. CDR3 sequence (DNA): TGTGCCAGCAGCATCGGGGAGCGGGAGTACAATGAGCAGTTCTTC. Full variable domain (remainder filled in from reference TRBV28 and TRBJ2-1): DVKVTQSSRYLVKRTGEKVFLECVQDMDHENMFWYRQDPGLGLRLIYFSYDVKMKEKGDIPEGYSVSREKKERFSLILESASTNQTSMYLCASSIGEREYNEQFFGPGTRLTVL.